Included here is one T cell receptor beta chain sequence, with context. No antigen is known for it. The data were obtained in a study of OX40 agonist ivuxolimab in advanced cancers. Overall study context: Intravenous ivuxolimab at 0.01 to 10 mg/kg was given to patients every 2 weeks. Three patients showed partial responses: one hepatocellular carcinoma and two cutaneous melanoma cases. Prior anti-PD-1, anti-PD-L1 or anti-CTLA-4 therapy was allowed; approximately 40% had some.

Only in-frame clones appear in the TCRdb table, and some are missing; sequencing was by immunoSEQ multiplex PCR. The sample lists tens of thousands of clones, around 77% occurring once. Study conclusions and caveats: Both CD4+ and CD8+ T cell populations in blood had undergone clonal expansion by week 6 at 0.1 to 3.0 mg/kg.

Per germline, CDR1 MDHEN and CDR2 SYDVKM. V lost 0 bases to trimming and J lost 3 bases, with 18 bases between them. CDR3 length: 17 amino acids. This chain joins TRBV28 and TRBJ2-7, with D perhaps matching TRBD1 or TRBD2 (5 bases each). Sequencing used CD4+ or CD8+ T cells sorted from blood, obtained in a trial of the OX40 agonist ivuxolimab. The sequence was collected from an adult with an advanced solid tumor such as melanoma, head and neck, liver or kidney cancer. DNA for the CDR3: TGTGCCAGCAGTTTATGGTTCCAGGGAGATCCTCTCTACGAGCAGTACTTC. Translation: CASSLWFQGDPLYEQYF.